These 2 T cell receptor beta chains were all obtained from the same sample, sequenced in a study of control samples from healthy donors and cancer patients. Profiling relied on immunoSEQ multiplex PCR, and the TCRdb table lists in-frame clones only, not all of them. The data contain over 150,000 clones, 94% of them singletons. The sample taken for sequencing was blood. The receptor set was obtained from a woman aged 18-29 years in good health.

The CDR3 DNA is TGTGCCAGCAGCGTATCAGCGGGGGGACCTGGGGATGAGCAGTTCTTC. It codes for CASSVSAGGPGDEQFF. The J gene is TRBJ2-1, the V gene TRBV9, with 9 bases aligning to TRBD2. Germline V gene sequence: CDR1 SGDLS, CDR2 YYNGEE. V was clipped by 1 base and J by 8 bases; unmatched bases: 10. This CDR3 comprises 16 residues. Filled out from reference TRBV9 and TRBJ2-1, the complete variable domain reads DSGVTQTPKHLITATGQRVTLRCSPRSGDLSVYWYQQSLDQGLQFLIQYYNGEERAKGNILERFSAQQFPDLHSELNLSSLELGDSALYFCASSVSAGGPGDEQFFGPGTRLTVL.

The chain combines TRBV9 with TRBJ1-6, with 7 bases fitting TRBD1. Germline CDR1 SGDLS, CDR2 YYNGEE. The length of the CDR3 is 15 residues. V lost 3 bases and J lost 7; bases outside the gene matches: 7. The CDR3 DNA reads TGTGCCAGCAGCGCCTCCGGGACAGAGAATTCACCCCTCCACTTT. Translation: CASSASGTENSPLHF.